A single sample is the source of the 22 T cell receptor beta chains below, sequenced in a study of blood T cells in healthy people across ages. It was with a sample-barcoded 5' primer and a J-beta primer mix that a second PCR of roughly 7 to 12 cycles was run. TCRdb ran MiXCR on the 5' RACE reads and lists one entry per CDR3 protein. Among about 720,000 distinct CDR3 sequences listed, just under 25% were seen once. These data were likewise used in another study, on T cells of mothers and their children.

The sequenced sample consisted of blood. The receptors were gathered from a boy aged 5-17 years in good health.

The DNA for the CDR3 is TGCGCCAGCACCACTATACCGGGACAGGGTTACGAGCAGTACTTC. It is translated as CASTTIPGQGYEQYF. The chain recombines TRBV5-1 with TRBJ2-7; 9 bases map to TRBD1. CDR1 and CDR2 from the germline V gene are SGHRS and YFSETQ. The CDR3 extends over 15 amino acids. V shed 6 bases and J 4 bases; nucleotides not matched to a gene: 11.

The chain joins TRBV7-9 to TRBJ2-7, with D possibly being TRBD1 or TRBD2 (5 bases each). This CDR3 has 18 amino acids. Germline CDR1 reads SEHNR; CDR2 reads FQNEAQ (reference sequence). V lost 3 bases and J lost 0, with 21 bases in between. DNA of the CDR3: TGTGCCAGCAGCTTCCCTAGGGGCCGTTCGGGGAGCTCCTACGAGCAGTACTTC. Translating it yields CASSFPRGRSGSSYEQYF. The variable domain in full, with the rest retrieved from reference TRBV7-9 and TRBJ2-7, is DTGVSQNPRHKITKRGQNVTFRCDPISEHNRLYWYRQTLGQGPEFLTYFQNEAQLEKSRLLSDRFSAERPKGSFSTLEIQRTEQGDSAMYLCASSFPRGRSGSSYEQYFGPGTRLTVT.

The V and J genes are TRBV12-3 or TRBV12-4 and TRBJ2-4; perhaps TRBD1 as D (6 bases). V was cut by 5 bases and J by 1 base, with 9 bases left in between. This CDR3 contains 14 residues. DNA for the CDR3: TGTGCCAGCAGTACCACAGGGGCCAAAAACATTCAGTACTTC. It is translated as CASSTTGAKNIQYF.

This clonotype was found a few times. The chain is built from TRBV27 and TRBJ2-3; D is ambiguous. V lost 6 bases to trimming and J lost 2 bases, with 9 bases between them. The CDR3 sequence is 13 residues long. Germline-derived CDR1 and CDR2 are MNHEY and SMNVEV (reference sequence). The CDR3 DNA is TGTGCCAGCAGACCAGAACCCACAGATACGCAGTATTTT. Its translation: CASRPEPTDTQYF.

The V gene is TRBV6-2 or TRBV6-3, the J gene TRBJ1-6; D remains ambiguous. V gave up 0 bases and J gave up 19 bases, with 13 bases separating them. There are 12 residues in the CDR3. Per germline, CDR1 MNHEY and CDR2 SVGEGT. CDR3: CASSYSSANLHF. As DNA, the CDR3 is TGTGCCAGCAGTTACTCGTCGGCCAATCTACACTTT.

In this sample, this clonotype turned up a few times. The chain is built from TRBV11-3 and TRBJ2-4; 11 bases are shared with TRBD1. The J segment lost 1 base and the V segment lost 0 bases, leaving 2 bases of the junction unmatched. Germline CDR1 and CDR2: SGHNT and YENEEA. This CDR3 spans 17 amino acids. CDR3 sequence: CASSLDWTGGAKNIQYF. The DNA of the CDR3 is TGTGCCAGCAGCTTAGATTGGACAGGGGGCGCCAAAAACATTCAGTACTTC.

This chain joins TRBV4-3 and TRBJ2-7; the match to TRBD1 covers 10 bases. Trimming took 1 base from V and 7 from J; bases not matched to a gene: 13. Germline values: CDR1 LGHNA, CDR2 YSLEER. This CDR3 has 17 residues. In DNA, the CDR3 is TGCGCCAGCAGCCAAGCCCCGGGGACAGGGGATAGAGGAGAGCAGTACTTC. Its translation is CASSQAPGTGDRGEQYF.

This clonotype was detected only a few times. The rearrangement joins TRBV28 to TRBJ1-4; 7 positions match TRBD1. V was clipped by 5 bases and J by 6 bases; unmatched bases: 12. Looked up from germline, CDR1 is MDHEN and CDR2 is SYDVKM. The CDR3 contains 16 residues. CDR3 sequence reads: CASSLGGGAGYEKLFF. CDR3 bases: TGTGCCAGCAGTCTCGGAGGGGGCGCGGGTTATGAAAAACTGTTTTTT.

As regards this clonotype: Since a much larger clone is just one base distant, this may be a read error. This chain connects TRBV3-1 to TRBJ2-5, with D unresolved. The CDR3 extends over 11 amino acids. CDR1 is LGHDT, CDR2 YNNKEL, per germline (reference sequence). The CDR3 region has the DNA TGTGCCAGCAGGTTCCAAGAGACCCAGTGCTTC. It codes for CASRFQETQCF.

This clonotype was found many times. J is TRBJ2-2 and V is TRBV7-8; 9 positions match TRBD2. Looked up from germline, CDR1 is SGHVS and CDR2 is FQNEAQ. This CDR3 has 15 residues. The ends lost 5 bases at V and 5 bases at J; junction bases unmatched: 6. CDR3 sequence reads: CASSPLAGGTGELFF. DNA of the CDR3: TGTGCCAGCAGCCCACTAGCGGGTGGAACCGGGGAGCTGTTTTTT.

The chain employs TRBV7-9 and TRBJ1-1; 7 positions agree with TRBD1. V shed 1 base and J 1 base; nucleotides not matched to a gene: 3. This CDR3 contains 15 residues. The germline V gene has CDR1 SEHNR and CDR2 FQNEAQ (reference sequence). CDR3 coding DNA: TGTGCCAGCAGCTTAGGCCAGGGGGAGAACACTGAAGCTTTCTTT. The encoded protein is CASSLGQGENTEAFF.

This clonotype was seen only a few times. This chain links TRBV7-9 with TRBJ2-5, with D uncertain. Trimming took 7 bases from V and 6 from J, leaving 21 bases between them. This CDR3 contains 15 residues. Germline V gene sequence: CDR1 SEHNR, CDR2 FQNEAQ (reference sequence). The CDR3 loop reads CASTFLNPDRKTQYF. The CDR3 DNA is TGTGCCAGCACCTTCTTAAACCCTGATCGGAAGACCCAGTACTTC.

There are a few counts of this clonotype. This chain joins TRBV20-1 and TRBJ2-7, with D tentatively TRBD1 (6 bases). Trimming pared 5 bases from V and 1 base from J, leaving 12 bases between. The CDR3 totals 13 residues. Germline V gives CDR1 DFQATT, CDR2 SNEGSKA (reference sequence). The CDR3 spells CSARGQRSYEQYF. The CDR3 nucleotides read TGCAGTGCTCGCGGACAGCGATCCTACGAGCAGTACTTC.

V gene TRBV28 combines with J gene TRBJ1-6; 8 bases match TRBD1. CDR1 MDHEN and CDR2 SYDVKM come from the germline V gene. The CDR3 spans 15 residues. The V segment lost 5 bases and the J segment 5 bases; nucleotides outside the gene matches: 5. Here the CDR3 reads CASSRADRDNSPLHF. DNA of the CDR3: TGTGCCAGCAGTCGGGCGGACAGGGATAATTCACCCCTCCACTTT.

This clonotype was observed a handful of times. This sequence joins TRBV2 and TRBJ2-1; possible D gene TRBD2, 6 bases. Germline V gives CDR1 SNHLY, CDR2 FYNNEI. With 5 bases removed from V and 3 bases from J, the gap between germline ends came to 14 bases. The CDR3 sequence is 15 residues long. DNA for the CDR3: TGTGCCAGCAGTTCGGGACTCAAGAGCTACAATGAGCAGTTCTTC. Its translation is CASSSGLKSYNEQFF. The whole variable domain, filled in from reference TRBV2 and TRBJ2-1, reads EPEVTQTPSHQVTQMGQEVILRCVPISNHLYFYWYRQILGQKVEFLVSFYNNEISEKSEIFDDQFSVERPDGSNFTLKIRSTKLEDSAMYFCASSSGLKSYNEQFFGPGTRLTVL.

This clonotype was observed a handful of times. V is TRBV5-1 and J is TRBJ1-2; perhaps TRBD1 as D (6 bases). Deletions cut 4 bases from V and 4 bases from J, with 14 bases between. Germline lookup yields CDR1 SGHRS and CDR2 YFSETQ. This CDR3 comprises 14 residues. DNA for the CDR3: TGCGCCAGCAGCGAAACGGGGGGGGCCTATGGCTACACCTTC. It encodes CASSETGGAYGYTF.

The CDR3 is CASSLLLGQEKLFF. In nucleotides, the CDR3 is TGTGCCAGCAGTTTATTACTAGGGCAGGAAAAACTGTTTTTT. V is TRBV28 and J is TRBJ1-4; the D is unclear. Between the trimmed V and J ends, which lost 1 base and 8 bases, there was a span of 11 bases. The germline V gene encodes CDR1 MDHEN and CDR2 SYDVKM. The CDR3 is 14 amino acids.

There are a few counts of this clonotype. V usage is TRBV6-6 and J usage is TRBJ1-5; no clear D. The CDR3 length is 14 residues. V lost 0 bases and J lost 6, with 9 bases in between. CDR1 is MNHNY and CDR2 is SVGAGI in the germline V gene (reference sequence). This CDR3 is CASSYSTLSQPQHF. The CDR3, as DNA: TGTGCCAGCAGTTACTCGACACTGAGTCAGCCCCAGCATTTT.

This clonotype showed up just a few times. The rearrangement uses TRBV4-2 and TRBJ2-5; D is unresolved. The germline gives CDR1 LGHNA, CDR2 YNFKEQ. Trimming took off 1 base at V and 11 bases at J, with 23 bases between the two ends. CDR3 length: 16 residues. Written as DNA, the CDR3 is TGTGCCAGCAGCCAAGCCCCCCCCGGCCCCCACTCCGGGCAGTACTTC. Protein sequence: CASSQAPPGPHSGQYF.

This clonotype turned up a few times. This chain links TRBV12-3 or TRBV12-4 with TRBJ1-1, with 8 bases that match TRBD1. Trimming removed 7 bases from V and 1 base from J; junction bases left unmatched: 5. The CDR3 length is 14 residues. CDR3 sequence: CASKITGGNTEAFF. Written as DNA, the CDR3 is TGTGCCAGCAAGATAACAGGGGGGAACACTGAAGCTTTCTTT.

The chain is built from TRBV6-2 or TRBV6-3 and TRBJ2-7; the match to TRBD1 covers 7 bases. The length of the CDR3 is 15 residues. Germline values: CDR1 MNHEY, CDR2 SVGEGT. The ends lost 0 bases at V and 3 bases at J; junction bases unmatched: 5. The CDR3 region is CASSYSTGDVYEQYF. For the CDR3, the DNA is TGTGCCAGCAGTTACTCAACAGGGGACGTCTACGAGCAGTACTTC.

The chain joins TRBV12-3 or TRBV12-4 to TRBJ2-7, with D possibly called TRBD1 or TRBD2 (5 bases each). The CDR3 runs to 15 residues. Trimming removed 3 bases from V and 0 bases from J, with 12 bases in between. CDR3 sequence (DNA): TGTGCCAGCAGTTTCGGGACGAGGAGCTCCTACGAGCAGTACTTC. Its translation is CASSFGTRSSYEQYF.